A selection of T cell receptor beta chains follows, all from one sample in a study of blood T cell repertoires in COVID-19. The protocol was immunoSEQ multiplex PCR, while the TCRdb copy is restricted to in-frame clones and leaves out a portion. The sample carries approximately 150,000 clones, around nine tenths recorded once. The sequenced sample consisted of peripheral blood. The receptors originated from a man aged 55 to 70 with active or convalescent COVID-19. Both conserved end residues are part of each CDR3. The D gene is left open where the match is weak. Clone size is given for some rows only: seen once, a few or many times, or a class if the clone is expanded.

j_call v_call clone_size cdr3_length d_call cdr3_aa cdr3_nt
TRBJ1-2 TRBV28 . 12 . CATLDRGYGYTF TGTGCCACCTTGGACAGAGGGTATGGCTACACCTTC
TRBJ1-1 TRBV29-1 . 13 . CSVEGRLSGEAFF TGCAGCGTTGAAGGCAGACTTTCTGGTGAAGCTTTCTTT
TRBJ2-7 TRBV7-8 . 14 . CASSARGLSYEQYF TGTGCCAGCAGCGCCCGGGGACTTTCCTACGAGCAGTACTTC
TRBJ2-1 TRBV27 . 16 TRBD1 CASSSTGVGSYNEQFF TGTGCCAGCAGTTCTACAGGGGTGGGCTCCTACAATGAGCAGTTCTTC
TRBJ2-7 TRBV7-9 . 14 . CASSLSQGSSEQYF TGTGCCAGCAGCTTATCACAGGGTTCTAGCGAGCAGTACTTC
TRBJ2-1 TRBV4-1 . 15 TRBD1 CASKTDRASYNEQFF TGCGCCAGCAAAACCGACAGGGCCTCCTACAATGAGCAGTTCTTC
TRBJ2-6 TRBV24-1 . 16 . CATSDPPPSGANVLTF TGTGCCACCAGTGATCCCCCTCCCTCTGGGGCCAACGTCCTGACTTTC
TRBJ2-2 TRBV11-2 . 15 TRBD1 CASSPLGQGSGELFF TGTGCCAGCAGCCCCCTGGGACAGGGATCCGGGGAGCTGTTTTTT
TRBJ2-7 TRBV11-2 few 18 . CASSSTRDRARGGYEQYF TGTGCCAGCAGCTCCACCAGGGACAGGGCTCGGGGGGGATACGAGCAGTACTTC
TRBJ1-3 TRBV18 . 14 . CASSRERSGNTIYF TGTGCCAGCTCACGAGAGCGCTCTGGAAACACCATATATTTT
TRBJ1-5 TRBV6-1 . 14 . CASSEVRDRQPQHF TGTGCCAGCAGTGAGGTCAGGGATCGTCAGCCCCAGCATTTT
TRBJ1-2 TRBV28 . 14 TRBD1 CASSPGTVGYGYTF TGTGCCAGCAGCCCCGGGACAGTCGGATATGGCTACACCTTC
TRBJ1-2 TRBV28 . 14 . CASALLAVTYGYTF TGTGCCAGCGCCCTACTGGCGGTAACCTATGGCTACACCTTC
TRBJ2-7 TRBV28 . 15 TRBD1 CASGRDRGPFYEQYF TGTGCCAGCGGACGGGACAGGGGACCTTTCTACGAGCAGTACTTC
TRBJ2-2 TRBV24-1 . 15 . CATSDLLGGPGELFF TGTGCCACCAGTGATCTCTTAGGAGGCCCCGGGGAGCTGTTTTTT
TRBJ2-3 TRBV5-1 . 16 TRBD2 CASSLATSGSTDTQYF TGCGCCAGCAGCTTGGCTACTAGCGGGAGCACAGATACGCAGTATTTT
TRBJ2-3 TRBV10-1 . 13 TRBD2 CANPAGFTDTQYF TGCGCCAACCCAGCGGGATTCACAGATACGCAGTATTTT
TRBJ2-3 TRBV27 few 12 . CASSFGSGTALF .
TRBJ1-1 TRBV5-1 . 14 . CASSFSQMNTEAFF TGCGCCAGCAGCTTCTCACAAATGAACACTGAAGCTTTCTTT
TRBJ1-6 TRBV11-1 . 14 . CASSFRGNNSPLHF TGTGCCAGCAGCTTTCGGGGGAATAATTCACCCCTCCACTTT
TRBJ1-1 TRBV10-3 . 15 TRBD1 CAISARGNWDTEAFF TGTGCCATCAGTGCCAGGGGGAATTGGGACACTGAAGCTTTCTTT
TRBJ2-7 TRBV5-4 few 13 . CASSLVGDYEQYF TGTGCCAGCAGCTTGGTAGGGGACTACGAGCAGTACTTC
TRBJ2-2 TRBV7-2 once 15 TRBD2 CASSASGRAAGELFF TGTGCCAGCAGCGCGTCGGGGAGGGCCGCGGGGGAGCTGTTTTTT
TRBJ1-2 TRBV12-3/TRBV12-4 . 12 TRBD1 CASSSQGDGYTF TGTGCCAGCAGTTCCCAGGGGGATGGCTACACCTTC
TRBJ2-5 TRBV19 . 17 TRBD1 CASSHDPGTGSKKTQYF TGTGCCAGTAGTCACGATCCCGGGACAGGGAGTAAGAAGACCCAGTACTTC
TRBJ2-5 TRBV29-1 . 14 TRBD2 CSGGREALGGTQYF TGCAGCGGCGGGCGGGAGGCCTTAGGAGGGACCCAGTACTTC
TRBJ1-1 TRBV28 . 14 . CASSFRGAYTEAFF TGTGCCAGCAGTTTCAGGGGAGCGTACACTGAAGCTTTCTTT
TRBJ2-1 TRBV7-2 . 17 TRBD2 CASSFSSASGRANEQFF TGTGCCAGCAGCTTCTCCTCGGCTAGCGGGAGAGCGAATGAGCAGTTCTTC
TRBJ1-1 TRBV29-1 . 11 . CSVHRRTEAFF TGCAGCGTTCACAGGAGAACTGAAGCTTTCTTT
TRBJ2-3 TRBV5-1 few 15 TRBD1 CASGTDRGPTDTQYF TGCGCCAGCGGAACGGACAGGGGGCCCACAGATACGCAGTATTTT